This T cell receptor beta chain was obtained from a study of T-cell memory formation after mild COVID-19. TCRdb re-called the 5' RACE reads with MiXCR, one entry per CDR3 protein. The table records roughly 600,000 distinct CDR3 sequences, roughly 18% of them present only once. The V end lost 2 bases, the J end lost 2 bases, and 10 bases lay between the germline ends. This CDR3 has 14 residues. This clonotype came up a few times. The receptor was derived from an adult woman who had mild COVID-19 (a few samples of this study predate the infection). Cell type and time point are not known. V and J are TRBV12-3 or TRBV12-4 and TRBJ2-7, with D uncertain. Sequenced input: PBMCs or a T cell subset sorted from them (not recorded which). The CDR3 nucleotides read TGTGCCAGCAGTTTACAGGTTGTTACCTACGAGCAGTACTTC. Translating it yields CASSLQVVTYEQYF.